This T cell receptor (beta chain) was observed in a study of OX40 agonist ivuxolimab in advanced cancers. Turning to the study itself: At 75% to 90% male, the cohort had a mean age of about 60 years, ranging from about 20 to 90. General study findings and limits: Expanded clones belonging to CD8+ T cells outnumbered, on average, those of CD4+. In the 0.1 to 3.0 mg/kg range, CD4+ and CD8+ blood T cells had expanded clonally by week 6.

Profiled with immunoSEQ multiplex PCR; TCRdb holds only in-frame clones, not every one. The sample includes some 60,000 clones, approximately 90% of them seen just once. Per the germline V gene, CDR1 is MGHRA and CDR2 is YSYEKL. Trimming stripped 6 bases from V and 4 bases from J, with 9 bases between. This CDR3 contains 12 residues. On this clone: Its specificity is not known.

The specimen comprised CD4+ or CD8+ T cells sorted from blood, sampled in a trial of the OX40 agonist ivuxolimab. The rearrangement links TRBV4-1 to TRBJ2-5, with D hard to call. This sequence originates from an adult with an advanced solid tumor such as melanoma, head and neck, liver or kidney cancer. The CDR3 nucleotides are TGCGCCAGCAGTAAGGATCCAGAGACCCAGTACTTC. Amino acids: CASSKDPETQYF.